The 11 T cell receptor beta chains reported below all come from one sample, sequenced in a study of T cells after somatic rescue of genetic block. Libraries were prepared by immunoSEQ multiplex PCR; TCRdb keeps only in-frame clonotypes and omits some of them. Of roughly 11,000 clones in the sample, around 71% were seen once. Input material: peripheral blood mononuclear cells (PBMCs). These TCRs come from a boy younger than 18.

The chain recombines TRBV5-6 with TRBJ1-6; TRBD1 matches 7 bases. CDR1 is SGHDT and CDR2 is YYEEEE in the germline V gene. The CDR3 runs to 16 residues. Unmatched junction bases numbered 7, after V lost 1 base and J lost 6 bases. The DNA for the CDR3 is TGTGCCAGCAGCTTGTTAACAGGGGCTCCTAATTCACCCCTCCACTTT. Residues: CASSLLTGAPNSPLHF. Supplemented by reference TRBV5-6 and TRBJ1-6, the full variable domain reads DAGVTQSPTHLIKTRGQQVTLRCSPKSGHDTVSWYQQALGQGPQFIFQYYEEEERQRGNFPDRFSGHQFPNYSSELNVNALLLGDSALYLCASSLLTGAPNSPLHFGNGTRLTVT.

The chain is built from TRBV18 and TRBJ2-7; D might be TRBD1 (5 bases). The CDR3 extends over 12 amino acids. V lost 2 bases to trimming and J lost 3 bases, with 5 bases between them. Looked up from germline, CDR1 is KGHSH and CDR2 is LQKENI. CDR3 in amino acids: CASSPRGYEQYF. The CDR3 DNA reads TGTGCCAGCTCACCAAGGGGCTACGAGCAGTACTTC.

This clone is classed as medium-sized (0.01 to 0.1%). This chain connects TRBV6-5 to TRBJ2-4; D is undetermined. The V end lost 4 bases, the J end lost 9 bases, and 13 bases lay between the germline ends. CDR1 and CDR2 from the germline V gene are MNHEY and SVGAGI. CDR3 length: 13 amino acids. In nucleotides, the CDR3 is TGTGCCAGCAGTTCCCAAGATCCGGGCATTCAGTACTTC. Translated: CASSSQDPGIQYF.

The chain combines TRBV5-8 with TRBJ1-1, with 8 bases that match TRBD1. CDR1 and CDR2 from the germline V gene are SGHTS and YDEGEE. The ends lost 4 bases at V and 0 bases at J; junction bases unmatched: 8. The CDR3 runs 16 residues. The CDR3: CASSPGQGFMNTEAFF. CDR3 nucleotide sequence: TGTGCCAGCAGCCCCGGACAGGGTTTTATGAACACTGAAGCTTTCTTT.

This clone is deemed medium-sized. The chain joins TRBV18 to TRBJ1-1, with no clear D. Trimming pared 6 bases from V and 1 base from J, leaving 9 bases between. Looked up from germline, CDR1 is KGHSH and CDR2 is LQKENI. The CDR3 extends over 13 amino acids. In nucleotides, the CDR3 is TGTGCCAGCTCCGAAGGAGGGAACACTGAAGCTTTCTTT. This sequence encodes CASSEGGNTEAFF.

The rearrangement links TRBV7-2 to TRBJ2-1; 8 bases agree with TRBD2. Germline V gene lookup returns CDR1 SGHTA and CDR2 FQGNSA. V lost 0 bases to trimming and J lost 0 bases; unmatched junction nucleotides: 4. The CDR3 has 17 residues. CDR3 residues: CASSLAPSGSSYNEQFF. The DNA for the CDR3 is TGTGCCAGCAGCTTAGCCCCCAGCGGGAGCTCCTACAATGAGCAGTTCTTC.

This clone has more than one count but fewer than ten. This chain uses TRBV7-9 with TRBJ2-7, with a weak D call TRBD1 (6 bases). The germline V gene has CDR1 SEHNR and CDR2 FQNEAQ (reference sequence). V lost 4 bases and J 0 bases, leaving 7 bases between the germline ends. CDR3 length: 13 amino acids. The CDR3 loop reads CASSWTVSYEQYF. CDR3 coding DNA: TGTGCCAGCAGCTGGACAGTCTCCTACGAGCAGTACTTC.

This clone was counted between two and nine times. This chain links TRBV7-8 with TRBJ1-5, with 7 bases lining up with TRBD1. The V and J ends lost 0 bases and 11 bases, in that order; junction bases with no gene match: 16. This CDR3 spans 17 amino acids. Germline CDR1 and CDR2: SGHVS and FQNEAQ. CDR3 amino acids: CASSLAEDRWILGAQHF. CDR3 nucleotide sequence: TGTGCCAGCAGCTTAGCCGAGGACAGGTGGATTCTTGGGGCCCAGCATTTT. The full variable domain, its missing parts supplied by reference TRBV7-8 and TRBJ1-5, is GAGVSQSPRYKVAKRGQDVALRCDPISGHVSLFWYQQALGQGPEFLTYFQNEAQLDKSGLPSDRFFAERPEGSVSTLKIQRTQQEDSAVYLCASSLAEDRWILGAQHFGDGTRLSIL.

As DNA, the CDR3 is TGTGCCAGCAGACAGGTAGCGGGAGGTACCTCCTACGAGCAGTACTTC. This translates into CASRQVAGGTSYEQYF. This chain uses TRBV27 with TRBJ2-7, with 10 bases lining up with TRBD2. V gave up 6 bases and J gave up 0 bases; unmatched junction bases: 8. There are 16 residues in the CDR3. Per germline, CDR1 MNHEY and CDR2 SMNVEV (reference sequence).

V and J are TRBV9 and TRBJ2-3; TRBD2 matches 10 bases. Germline V gives CDR1 SGDLS, CDR2 YYNGEE. The CDR3 runs 16 residues. The V segment lost 2 bases and the J segment 0 bases; nucleotides outside the gene matches: 3. The CDR3 nucleotides are TGTGCCAGCAGCGTTCTAGCGGGGGCTAGCACAGATACGCAGTATTTT. This codes for CASSVLAGASTDTQYF.

This clone was observed a handful of times. V gene TRBV27 combines with J gene TRBJ1-1, with D maybe TRBD1 (6 bases). CDR1 and CDR2 from the germline V gene are MNHEY and SMNVEV (reference sequence). Trimming shortened V by 5 bases and J by 0 bases, and 16 bases separated the two germline ends. CDR3 length equals 16 residues. CDR3 DNA: TGTGCCAGCAGTGCCCGGACAGTAATTATGAACACTGAAGCTTTCTTT. As protein: CASSARTVIMNTEAFF.